These 27 T cell receptor beta chains originate from one sample sequenced in a study of cytomegalovirus exposure and HLA in healthy donors. The study ran its PCR with 60 Vbeta and 13 Jbeta primers. Libraries were prepared by immunoSEQ multiplex PCR; TCRdb keeps only in-frame clonotypes and omits some of them. The data show fewer than 250,000 clones, with around 79% seen just once and about 1.6% held by the top ten. Input material: PBMCs. The receptors originated from a woman between 50 and 59 years old in good health and CMV-seronegative.

The gene calls are TRBV19 and TRBJ1-1, with 8 bases identical to TRBD1. From germline, CDR1 is LNHDA and CDR2 SQIVND (reference sequence). This CDR3 comprises 15 residues. Trimming at V came to 6 bases and at J to 2 bases, leaving 8 bases not matched to a gene. The DNA of the CDR3 is TGTGCCAGTAGGGTCAGGGACAGGATAAACACTGAAGCTTTCTTT. It specifies CASRVRDRINTEAFF.

This clone has more than one count but fewer than ten. V gene TRBV10-3 combines with J gene TRBJ1-1; 10 nucleotides align to TRBD1. Germline V gene data show CDR1 as ENHRY and CDR2 as SYGVKD. V gave up 2 bases and J gave up 1 base; unmatched junction bases: 4. The CDR3 is 16 amino acids. Here the CDR3 DNA reads TGTGCCATCAGTGAGCCCCGGACAGGGGGGAACACTGAAGCTTTCTTT. It encodes CAISEPRTGGNTEAFF.

The V call is TRBV6-4, the J call TRBJ2-1; 7 bases map to TRBD1. The CDR3 is 15 residues long. J was trimmed by 0 bases and V by 5 bases; bases with no gene match: 4. The germline V gene has CDR1 MRHNA and CDR2 SNTAGT. The CDR3 sequence: CASSKGGSSYNEQFF. The DNA for the CDR3 is TGTGCCAGCAGTAAAGGGGGCAGCTCCTACAATGAGCAGTTCTTC.

This clone was seen once. V usage is TRBV4-3 and J usage is TRBJ2-2; tentatively, D is TRBD2 (5 bases). V was pared by 0 bases and J by 6 bases, with 11 bases between. The CDR3 runs 15 residues. The germline V gene encodes CDR1 LGHNA and CDR2 YSLEER. The CDR3 nucleotides read TGCGCCAGCAGCCAAGAGGCCGGGGTGTCCGGGGAGCTGTTTTTT. This translates into CASSQEAGVSGELFF.

This sequence joins TRBV6-1 and TRBJ1-2; 9 bases line up with TRBD1. V was clipped by 7 bases and J by 7 bases; unmatched bases: 7. The CDR3 consists of 13 residues. Germline V lookup: CDR1 MNHNS, CDR2 SASEGT. The DNA for the CDR3 is TGTGCCAGCACACAGGGGGCGAGTAGTGGCTACACCTTC. This translates into CASTQGASSGYTF.

The V and J genes are TRBV5-6 and TRBJ2-1, with a tentative D call TRBD1 (5 bases). V was trimmed by 2 bases and J by 0 bases, leaving 15 bases between them. Germline loops: CDR1 SGHDT, CDR2 YYEEEE. CDR3 size: 17 residues. CDR3 coding DNA: TGTGCCAGCAGCTTCTTTAGGGGAACCAGCTCCTACAATGAGCAGTTCTTC. It codes for CASSFFRGTSSYNEQFF.

This clone occurred a few times. The chain employs TRBV7-2 and TRBJ2-3, with D unclear. In germline, CDR1 is SGHTA, CDR2 FQGNSA. V lost 5 bases and J lost 2, with 5 bases in between. There are 12 residues in the CDR3. This CDR3 reads CASSPPTDTQYF. The CDR3 DNA follows: TGTGCCAGCAGCCCTCCCACAGATACGCAGTATTTT. The entire variable domain, with the rest obtained from reference TRBV7-2 and TRBJ2-3, is as follows: GAGVSQSPSNKVTEKGKDVELRCDPISGHTALYWYRQSLGQGLEFLIYFQGNSAPDKSGLPSDRFSAERTGGSVSTLTIQRTQQEDSAVYLCASSPPTDTQYFGPGTRLTVL.

The chain recombines TRBV19 with TRBJ1-1, with 9 bases that match TRBD1. The CDR3 consists of 15 residues. Germline CDR1 LNHDA, CDR2 SQIVND (reference sequence). Germline trimming cut 6 bases from V and 6 bases from J; bases unmatched to any gene: 11. The CDR3 DNA reads TGTGCCAGTAGCCAACCCGGACAGGGGCGGGCTGAAGCTTTCTTT. This sequence encodes CASSQPGQGRAEAFF.

This clone is a singleton in its sample. A read error may account for a junction end that differs from germline. CDR3 DNA sequence: TGTGCCACCAGCAGAGATCCGGGGAACCCTGAAGCTTTCTTT. This codes for CATSRDPGNPEAFF. The chain links TRBV15 to TRBJ1-1; D is uncertain. Germline values: CDR1 LNHNV, CDR2 YYDKDF (reference sequence). CDR3 length: 14 amino acids.

The chain links TRBV27 to TRBJ2-3; 10 bases agree with TRBD2. CDR3 length equals 20 residues. Trimming took 0 bases from V and 2 from J; bases not matched to a gene: 14. Germline V gene data show CDR1 as MNHEY and CDR2 as SMNVEV (reference sequence). CDR3 coding DNA: TGTGCCAGCAGTTTATCCCCTAGCGGGAGCTTAACCTCGATCACAGATACGCAGTATTTT. Encoded protein: CASSLSPSGSLTSITDTQYF.

This chain links TRBV4-3 with TRBJ2-3, with a possible D match to TRBD2 (6 bases). V gave up 1 base and J gave up 4 bases, with 18 bases separating them. Germline values: CDR1 LGHNA, CDR2 YSLEER. CDR3 size: 17 residues. This CDR3 is CASSQAGGIGGADTQYF. For the CDR3, the DNA is TGCGCCAGCAGCCAAGCTGGGGGGATTGGGGGAGCAGATACGCAGTATTTT.

The J gene is TRBJ1-3, the V gene TRBV27; 7 bases line up with TRBD1. CDR1 is MNHEY, CDR2 SMNVEV, per germline (reference sequence). The CDR3 consists of 16 residues. With V trimmed by 2 bases and J by 1 base, 5 bases remained unmatched. CDR3 sequence: CASSLRGQWSGNTIYF. Written as DNA, the CDR3 is TGTGCCAGCAGTTTAAGGGGGCAATGGTCTGGAAACACCATATATTTT.

A single count supports this clone. The J gene is TRBJ2-2, the V gene TRBV11-2, with D possibly matching TRBD1 (6 bases). The ends were cut back, 3 bases at V and 6 bases at J, with 23 bases in the middle. This CDR3 contains 18 residues. CDR1 is SGHAT, CDR2 FQNNGV, per germline. CDR3 nucleotide sequence: TGTGCCAGCAGCTTCGATAATGCAGGGGCGAGTTTTTCCGGGGAGCTGTTTTTT. It codes for CASSFDNAGASFSGELFF. The full variable domain, with the rest looked up from reference TRBV11-2 and TRBJ2-2, is EAGVAQSPRYKIIEKRQSVAFWCNPISGHATLYWYQQILGQGPKLLIQFQNNGVVDDSQLPKDRFSAERLKGVDSTLKIQPAKLEDSAVYLCASSFDNAGASFSGELFFGEGSRLTVL.

The V and J genes are TRBV6-5 and TRBJ1-5, with TRBD1 matching 9 bases. This CDR3 is built from 15 residues. Looked up from germline, CDR1 is MNHEY and CDR2 is SVGAGI. V lost 6 bases to trimming and J lost 0 bases; unmatched junction nucleotides: 3. The DNA for the CDR3 is TGTGCCAGCAGCCGGGACAGGGATAGCAATCAGCCCCAGCATTTT. It codes for CASSRDRDSNQPQHF.

This chain connects TRBV6-1 to TRBJ1-2; D call uncertain. V shed 5 bases and J shed 0 bases, with 10 bases lying between them. Germline-derived CDR1 and CDR2 are MNHNS and SASEGT. This CDR3 contains 14 residues. CDR3 bases: TGTGCCAGCAGTTCCGGGTTCTCTAACTATGGCTACACCTTC. It yields the protein CASSSGFSNYGYTF.

In this sample, this clone turned up once. For the CDR3, the DNA is TGTGCCAGCAGCTCCGGGATTCTGGTCGAAGGCACTGAAGCTTTCTTT. The encoded protein is CASSSGILVEGTEAFF. The genes are TRBV11-2 and TRBJ1-1; D remains ambiguous. CDR1 and CDR2 from the germline V gene are SGHAT and FQNNGV. The CDR3 has 16 residues. Deletions cut 4 bases from V and 4 bases from J, with 19 bases between. Based on the CDR3 plus reference TRBV11-2 and TRBJ1-1, the full variable domain is EAGVAQSPRYKIIEKRQSVAFWCNPISGHATLYWYQQILGQGPKLLIQFQNNGVVDDSQLPKDRFSAERLKGVDSTLKIQPAKLEDSAVYLCASSSGILVEGTEAFFGQGTRLTVV.

The chain carries TRBV6-6 and TRBJ1-4; D unclear. V gave up 7 bases and J gave up 4 bases, with 4 bases separating them. CDR3 length equals 11 residues. The germline gives CDR1 MNHNY, CDR2 SVGAGI (reference sequence). The CDR3 loop is CASIHNEKLFF. DNA of the CDR3: TGTGCCAGCATTCATAATGAAAAACTGTTTTTT.

CDR3 DNA sequence: TGTGCCAGCTCCTTGGGCGGGGGGGCAAAAGATACGCAGTATTTT. Its protein is CASSLGGGAKDTQYF. The chain recombines TRBV5-4 with TRBJ2-3; 9 nucleotides align to TRBD2. V was clipped by 7 bases and J by 5 bases; unmatched bases: 11. CDR3 length equals 15 residues. Germline CDR1 is SGHNT and CDR2 is YYREEE (reference sequence).

The rearrangement joins TRBV4-3 to TRBJ2-1; D possibly corresponds to TRBD2 (8 bases). This CDR3 region has 17 residues. Germline values: CDR1 LGHNA, CDR2 YSLEER. V gave up 1 base and J gave up 8 bases, with 21 bases separating them. CDR3 bases: TGCGCCAGCAGCCAAGTGTCAGGGGGGGGGCGGGGGGATGAGCAGTTCTTC. Residues: CASSQVSGGGRGDEQFF.

This clone was detected once. The chain combines TRBV21-1 with TRBJ1-1; the D call TRBD1 from the table was never checked on the DNA. TRBV21-1 has pseudogene status. This CDR3 is built from 12 residues. CDR3 in amino acids: CASTRTGGEAFF. The CDR3 DNA is TGTGCCAGCACCCGGACAGGGGGCGAAGCTTTCTTT.

The chain joins TRBV4-3 to TRBJ2-1; D remains unclear. Germline V lookup: CDR1 LGHNA, CDR2 YSLEER. CDR3 length: 15 amino acids. Deletions cut 0 bases from V and 6 bases from J, with 12 bases between. CDR3 in DNA: TGCGCCAGCAGCCAAGACAGAACTACGGCCAATGAGCAGTTCTTC. This codes for CASSQDRTTANEQFF.

The J gene is TRBJ2-7, the V gene TRBV7-8, with 9 nucleotides matching TRBD1. The CDR3 has 16 amino acids. V gave up 0 bases and J gave up 6 bases; unmatched junction bases: 9. Per germline, CDR1 SGHVS and CDR2 FQNEAQ. The CDR3 DNA follows: TGTGCCAGCAGCTTAGCGCACACAGGGGGCGCAGCCGAGCAGTACTTC. Its protein product is CASSLAHTGGAAEQYF.

The V and J genes are TRBV6-6 and TRBJ1-2; D gene ambiguous. There are 14 residues in the CDR3. V was clipped by 0 bases and J by 5 bases, with 10 bases between them. Germline V gives CDR1 MNHNY, CDR2 SVGAGI (reference sequence). CDR3 in amino acids: CASSYSRGRYGYTF. DNA of the CDR3: TGTGCCAGCAGTTACTCAAGAGGGAGGTATGGCTACACCTTC.

This clone has ten or more counts. V is TRBV18 and J is TRBJ1-3; no firm D call. With 6 bases removed from V and 0 bases from J, the gap between germline ends came to 9 bases. CDR1 and CDR2 (germline): KGHSH, LQKENI. CDR3 length: 14 residues. CDR3 sequence reads: CASSDIYSGNTIYF. CDR3 in DNA: TGTGCCAGCTCTGACATCTACTCTGGAAACACCATATATTTT.

A few counts support this clone. This chain links TRBV2 with TRBJ1-4, with 7 bases aligning to TRBD1. CDR1 is SNHLY, CDR2 FYNNEI, per germline. Trimming took 3 bases from V and 6 from J; bases not matched to a gene: 4. The CDR3 sequence is 14 residues long. CDR3 loop: CASSDAGGYEKLFF. CDR3 bases: TGTGCCAGCAGTGATGCAGGGGGATATGAAAAACTGTTTTTT.

The V call is TRBV2, the J call TRBJ1-1; a weak D match, TRBD1 (5 bases). V dropped 4 bases and J dropped 8 bases, with 11 bases sitting between them. Per germline, CDR1 SNHLY and CDR2 FYNNEI. CDR3 size: 12 residues. The CDR3 bases are TGTGCCAGCAGTGCTAGGTACAGGGAAGCTTTCTTT. Amino acids: CASSARYREAFF.

V usage is TRBV29-1 and J usage is TRBJ2-4; D not resolved. The V and J ends lost 0 bases and 8 bases respectively, with 14 bases between them. The CDR3 contains 14 residues. The germline CDR1 and CDR2 sequences are SQVTM and ANQGSEA. CDR3 region: CSVEEVQRSDIQYF. DNA for the CDR3: TGCAGCGTTGAAGAAGTCCAAAGATCGGACATTCAGTACTTC. The full variable domain, in which reference TRBV29-1 and TRBJ2-4 provide the parts outside the CDR3, is SAVISQKPSRDICQRGTSLTIQCQVDSQVTMMFWYRQQPGQSLTLIATANQGSEATYESGFVIDKFPISRPNLTFSTLTVSNMSPEDSSIYLCSVEEVQRSDIQYFGAGTRLSVL.